These T cell receptor beta chains were read from a single sample in a study of cytomegalovirus exposure and HLA in healthy donors. Measured with immunoSEQ multiplex PCR; TCRdb has only the in-frame clones, and not every one. The data hold more than 150,000 clones, with about 85% observed a single time. The sample comprised PBMCs. The receptors stem from a girl aged 5-17 years in good health and CMV-seropositive. The CDR3 runs from the conserved cysteine through the conserved F or W. Fields, in order: V gene, J gene, clone size, D gene, CDR3 protein, CDR3 DNA. D genes are given only for firm matches. Where a row states a size, it is once, few, many or the class of an expanded clone; other rows omit it.

v_call: TRBV28
j_call: TRBJ1-3
clone_size: -
d_call: -
cdr3_aa: CAVLQGRAGNTIYF
cdr3_nt: TGTGCCGTTCTGCAGGGGAGGGCTGGAAACACCATATATTTT

v_call: TRBV7-2
j_call: TRBJ2-7
clone_size: once
d_call: TRBD2
cdr3_aa: CASSWWTSGSYEQYF
cdr3_nt: TGTGCCAGCAGCTGGTGGACTAGCGGGAGCTACGAGCAGTACTTC

v_call: TRBV9
j_call: TRBJ2-5
clone_size: -
d_call: -
cdr3_aa: CASSPGISQETQYF
cdr3_nt: TGTGCCAGCAGCCCGGGTATCTCCCAAGAGACCCAGTACTTC

v_call: TRBV11-2
j_call: TRBJ2-1
clone_size: -
d_call: -
cdr3_aa: CASSLERLNEQFF
cdr3_nt: TGTGCCAGCAGCTTAGAGCGGTTAAATGAGCAGTTCTTC

v_call: TRBV30
j_call: TRBJ2-3
clone_size: -
d_call: TRBD2
cdr3_aa: CACSGTSGTDTQYF
cdr3_nt: TGTGCCTGCTCCGGGACTAGCGGCACAGATACGCAGTATTTT

v_call: TRBV4-2
j_call: TRBJ1-2
clone_size: -
d_call: TRBD1
cdr3_aa: CASSVNRGTYGYTF
cdr3_nt: TGTGCCAGCAGCGTGAACAGGGGGACCTATGGCTACACCTTC

v_call: TRBV18
j_call: TRBJ2-7
clone_size: -
d_call: -
cdr3_aa: CASSPPGLANYEQYF
cdr3_nt: TGTGCCAGCTCACCCCCCGGGCTAGCGAACTACGAGCAGTACTTC

v_call: TRBV18
j_call: TRBJ2-7
clone_size: -
d_call: TRBD1
cdr3_aa: CASSLIPGQGYEQYF
cdr3_nt: TGTGCCAGCTCACTTATCCCGGGACAGGGGTACGAGCAGTACTTC

v_call: TRBV19
j_call: TRBJ2-1
clone_size: -
d_call: TRBD2
cdr3_aa: CASTRPSSGGDNEQFF
cdr3_nt: TGTGCCAGTACCCGACCCTCTAGCGGGGGTGACAATGAGCAGTTCTTC

v_call: TRBV29-1
j_call: TRBJ2-5
clone_size: -
d_call: -
cdr3_aa: CSVGWRPQETQYF
cdr3_nt: TGCAGCGTCGGGTGGCGTCCACAAGAGACCCAGTACTTC

v_call: TRBV7-9
j_call: TRBJ2-3
clone_size: -
d_call: -
cdr3_aa: CAFGGLDTQYF
cdr3_nt: TGTGCCTTCGGGGGATTAGATACGCAGTATTTT

v_call: TRBV11-2
j_call: TRBJ1-4
clone_size: -
d_call: -
cdr3_aa: CASSLRRANEKLFF
cdr3_nt: TGTGCCAGCAGCCTAAGACGGGCTAATGAAAAACTGTTTTTT

v_call: TRBV14
j_call: TRBJ1-2
clone_size: -
d_call: TRBD1
cdr3_aa: CASSLGTGGGYGYTF
cdr3_nt: TGTGCCAGCAGCCTGGGGACAGGGGGCGGCTATGGCTACACCTTC

v_call: TRBV5-1
j_call: TRBJ1-2
clone_size: once
d_call: TRBD1
cdr3_aa: CASSLGDRGPYGYTF
cdr3_nt: TGCGCCAGCAGCTTGGGGGACAGGGGTCCCTATGGCTACACCTTC

v_call: TRBV6-1
j_call: TRBJ2-7
clone_size: -
d_call: -
cdr3_aa: CASSLHGEAYEQYF
cdr3_nt: TGTGCCAGCAGTCTTCACGGGGAGGCCTACGAGCAGTACTTC

v_call: TRBV11-2
j_call: TRBJ2-5
clone_size: -
d_call: -
cdr3_aa: CASSRLLETQYF
cdr3_nt: TGTGCCAGCAGCCGTCTGTTGGAGACCCAGTACTTC

v_call: TRBV27
j_call: TRBJ2-7
clone_size: -
d_call: -
cdr3_aa: CASSSGDSYEQYF
cdr3_nt: TGTGCCAGCAGCTCAGGTGACAGCTACGAGCAGTACTTC

v_call: TRBV27
j_call: TRBJ2-1
clone_size: -
d_call: TRBD2
cdr3_aa: CASSWSGGEQFF
cdr3_nt: TGTGCCAGCAGTTGGTCGGGAGGTGAGCAGTTCTTC

v_call: TRBV18
j_call: TRBJ1-5
clone_size: -
d_call: -
cdr3_aa: CASSETDNQPQHF
cdr3_nt: TGTGCCAGCTCAGAGACAGATAATCAGCCCCAGCATTTT

v_call: TRBV10-3
j_call: TRBJ2-7
clone_size: -
d_call: TRBD2
cdr3_aa: CASGLAGVYEQYF
cdr3_nt: TGTGCCAGCGGACTAGCGGGAGTCTACGAGCAGTACTTC

v_call: TRBV6-5
j_call: TRBJ2-3
clone_size: -
d_call: -
cdr3_aa: CASSSKTDTQYF
cdr3_nt: TGTGCCAGCAGTTCTAAAACAGATACGCAGTATTTT

v_call: TRBV10-3
j_call: TRBJ2-3
clone_size: -
d_call: -
cdr3_aa: CAISEVSGVPDTQYF
cdr3_nt: TGTGCCATCAGTGAGGTCAGCGGAGTTCCAGATACGCAGTATTTT

v_call: TRBV25-1
j_call: TRBJ1-1
clone_size: -
d_call: -
cdr3_aa: CASRAQGWSTEASF
cdr3_nt: TGTGCAAGCAGGGCACAGGGCTGGAGCACTGAAGCTTCCTTT

v_call: TRBV7-9
j_call: TRBJ2-7
clone_size: -
d_call: -
cdr3_aa: CASSTGLPSYEQYF
cdr3_nt: TGTGCCAGCAGCACGGGACTGCCCTCCTACGAGCAGTACTTC

v_call: TRBV5-1
j_call: TRBJ1-5
clone_size: -
d_call: -
cdr3_aa: CASSLQGDSNQPQHF
cdr3_nt: TGCGCCAGCAGCTTACAGGGCGATAGCAATCAGCCCCAGCATTTT

v_call: TRBV6-5
j_call: TRBJ1-1
clone_size: -
d_call: TRBD1
cdr3_aa: CASSHSGTDEAFF
cdr3_nt: TGTGCCAGCAGCCACTCCGGGACAGATGAAGCTTTCTTT

v_call: TRBV12-5
j_call: TRBJ2-1
clone_size: -
d_call: TRBD1
cdr3_aa: CASGLRQGAPNEQFF
cdr3_nt: TGTGCTAGTGGTTTGAGGCAGGGGGCGCCCAATGAGCAGTTCTTC

v_call: TRBV6-6
j_call: TRBJ1-5
clone_size: -
d_call: TRBD1
cdr3_aa: CASREGTGANQPQHF
cdr3_nt: TGTGCCAGCAGGGAAGGGACAGGGGCCAATCAGCCCCAGCATTTT

v_call: TRBV19
j_call: TRBJ2-1
clone_size: -
d_call: TRBD2
cdr3_aa: CASSHQSGGRPHEQFF
cdr3_nt: TGTGCCAGTAGCCATCAAAGCGGGGGACGCCCTCATGAGCAGTTCTTC

v_call: TRBV10-2
j_call: TRBJ2-3
clone_size: -
d_call: TRBD1
cdr3_aa: CASRGQGGGYITDTQYF
cdr3_nt: TGCGCCAGCAGAGGACAGGGAGGAGGTTACATCACAGATACGCAGTATTTT

v_call: TRBV28
j_call: TRBJ2-7
clone_size: -
d_call: -
cdr3_aa: CASSALTATAYEQYF
cdr3_nt: TGTGCCAGCAGTGCCCTGACAGCGACAGCCTACGAGCAGTACTTC

v_call: TRBV7-9
j_call: TRBJ1-2
clone_size: -
d_call: -
cdr3_aa: CASSLTANYGYTF
cdr3_nt: TGTGCCAGCAGCTTGACAGCTAACTATGGCTACACCTTC

v_call: TRBV15
j_call: TRBJ1-5
clone_size: once
d_call: -
cdr3_aa: CATSRYPGTRNQPQHF
cdr3_nt: TGTGCCACCAGCCGATATCCCGGGACTCGAAATCAGCCCCAGCATTTT

v_call: TRBV19
j_call: TRBJ2-7
clone_size: -
d_call: TRBD2
cdr3_aa: CASSIELAGYEQYF
cdr3_nt: TGTGCCAGTAGTATAGAACTAGCGGGATACGAGCAGTACTTC

v_call: TRBV4-3
j_call: TRBJ1-1
clone_size: few
d_call: -
cdr3_aa: CASSQFISNTEAFF
cdr3_nt: TGCGCCAGCAGCCAATTCATTTCCAACACTGAAGCTTTCTTT

v_call: TRBV11-2
j_call: TRBJ1-4
clone_size: once
d_call: -
cdr3_aa: CASSLWRTPEKLFF
cdr3_nt: TGTGCCAGCAGCTTATGGAGAACTCCCGAAAAACTGTTTTTT

v_call: TRBV7-8
j_call: TRBJ2-5
clone_size: -
d_call: -
cdr3_aa: CASSLIGLAETQYF
cdr3_nt: TGTGCCAGCAGCTTAATCGGCCTAGCGGAGACCCAGTACTTC

v_call: TRBV6-5
j_call: TRBJ1-6
clone_size: -
d_call: -
cdr3_aa: CASSYGQNNSPLHF
cdr3_nt: TGTGCCAGCAGTTACGGGCAGAATAATTCACCCCTCCACTTT

v_call: TRBV6-5
j_call: TRBJ2-7
clone_size: -
d_call: -
cdr3_aa: CASSYSRTYEQYF
cdr3_nt: TGTGCCAGCAGTTACTCGCGGACCTACGAGCAGTACTTC

v_call: TRBV2
j_call: TRBJ2-7
clone_size: -
d_call: TRBD1
cdr3_aa: CAGTPRTGYEQYF
cdr3_nt: TGTGCCGGCACGCCAAGGACAGGGTACGAGCAGTACTTC

v_call: TRBV18
j_call: TRBJ2-3
clone_size: -
d_call: TRBD1
cdr3_aa: CASSPVQGRDTQYF
cdr3_nt: TGTGCCAGCTCACCTGTACAGGGGCGAGATACGCAGTATTTT

v_call: TRBV6-5
j_call: TRBJ2-1
clone_size: -
d_call: TRBD2
cdr3_aa: CASTNSGKLGEQFF
cdr3_nt: TGTGCCAGCACCAATAGCGGGAAATTGGGTGAGCAGTTCTTC

v_call: TRBV7-9
j_call: TRBJ1-3
clone_size: -
d_call: TRBD1
cdr3_aa: CASSPGQGKENTIYF
cdr3_nt: TGTGCCAGCAGCCCCGGACAGGGAAAGGAAAACACCATATATTTT

v_call: TRBV28
j_call: TRBJ1-2
clone_size: -
d_call: -
cdr3_aa: CASSPPHINYGYTF
cdr3_nt: TGTGCCAGCAGTCCCCCCCACATTAACTATGGCTACACCTTC

v_call: TRBV30
j_call: TRBJ2-5
clone_size: -
d_call: -
cdr3_aa: CAWNAGLETQYF
cdr3_nt: TGTGCCTGGAATGCGGGCTTGGAGACCCAGTACTTC

v_call: TRBV13
j_call: TRBJ2-1
clone_size: -
d_call: TRBD2
cdr3_aa: CASSQIAGVEQFF
cdr3_nt: TGTGCCAGCAGCCAAATAGCGGGAGTTGAGCAGTTCTTC

v_call: TRBV30
j_call: TRBJ1-1
clone_size: -
d_call: TRBD1
cdr3_aa: CAWSVQGDTEAFF
cdr3_nt: TGTGCCTGGAGTGTGCAGGGGGACACTGAAGCTTTCTTT

v_call: TRBV14
j_call: TRBJ2-3
clone_size: -
d_call: -
cdr3_aa: CASSQWPRASTDTQYF
cdr3_nt: TGTGCCAGCAGCCAATGGCCCAGGGCTAGCACAGATACGCAGTATTTT

v_call: TRBV7-6
j_call: TRBJ1-2
clone_size: -
d_call: TRBD1
cdr3_aa: CASSPTEGGGYTF
cdr3_nt: TGTGCCAGCAGCCCCACAGAAGGGGGCGGCTACACCTTC

v_call: TRBV5-1
j_call: TRBJ2-3
clone_size: -
d_call: TRBD2
cdr3_aa: CASSLEGSGSTDTQYF
cdr3_nt: TGCGCCAGCAGCTTGGAGGGTAGCGGGAGCACAGATACGCAGTATTTT

v_call: TRBV5-1
j_call: TRBJ2-5
clone_size: -
d_call: -
cdr3_aa: CASSPGSGSGGSQYF
cdr3_nt: TGCGCCAGCTCCCCAGGAAGCGGAAGCGGAGGGAGCCAGTACTTC

v_call: TRBV14
j_call: TRBJ2-7
clone_size: -
d_call: TRBD2
cdr3_aa: CASSQRRTSGSYEQYF
cdr3_nt: TGTGCCAGCAGCCAGAGGAGGACTAGCGGGAGCTACGAGCAGTACTTC

v_call: TRBV30
j_call: TRBJ1-1
clone_size: few
d_call: -
cdr3_aa: CAWRQDKNTEAFF
cdr3_nt: TGTGCCTGGAGGCAAGACAAGAACACTGAAGCTTTCTTT